Shown below are 13 T cell receptor beta chains from a single sample sequenced in a study of CD8+CD57+ T cells in acquired aplastic anemia. Sequencing was done on patients that had shown CD8+CD57+ cell expansion by flow cytometry. Genomic DNA, the template, was used for profiling of the TCR beta VDJ and CDR3. TCRdb recomputed calls from the reads with MiXCR, one row per CDR3 protein. The table has over 150,000 distinct CDR3 sequences, roughly two thirds seen once. Material: sorted CD4+, CD8+, or CD8+CD57+ T cells (not recorded which) from PBMCs. These receptors all stem from a human donor with aplastic anemia.

This chain joins TRBV19 and TRBJ2-5; D ambiguous. V gave up 1 base and J gave up 5 bases, with 5 bases separating them. Germline loops: CDR1 LNHDA, CDR2 SQIVND (reference sequence). The CDR3 is 12 residues long. CDR3 nucleotides: TGTGCCAGTAGTATAGGCGGCGAGACCCAGTACTTC. Amino acids: CASSIGGETQYF.

The chain combines TRBV2 with TRBJ1-3, with D unclear. The CDR3 runs to 12 residues. Germline V gene data show CDR1 as SNHLY and CDR2 as FYNNEI. The germline V and J ends were trimmed by 8 bases and 1 base, with 6 bases remaining between them. The CDR3 loop is CASRESGNTIYF. CDR3 sequence (DNA): TGTGCCAGCCGGGAGTCTGGAAACACCATATATTTT.

The CDR3 DNA follows: TGCAGCGTCCAGGCGGGGTCCTATAATTCACCCCTCCACTTT. Translated: CSVQAGSYNSPLHF. This chain joins TRBV29-1 and TRBJ1-6; unclear D gene. This CDR3 spans 14 amino acids. The germline V and J ends were trimmed by 6 bases and 1 base, with 10 bases remaining between them. Looked up from germline, CDR1 is SQVTM and CDR2 is ANQGSEA.

This chain uses TRBV7-6 with TRBJ2-3, with 9 bases fitting TRBD2. The CDR3 totals 19 residues. The junction had 15 bases not matched to a gene; V was cut back by 0 bases and J by 5 bases. Germline V gene sequence: CDR1 SGHVS, CDR2 FNYEAQ. This chain's CDR3 is CASSLAGPSGAPRVDTQYF. The CDR3, as DNA: TGTGCCAGCAGCTTAGCAGGGCCTAGCGGGGCGCCTAGGGTAGATACGCAGTATTTT.

The chain couples TRBV5-6 to TRBJ1-2, with D unclear. V was trimmed by 4 bases and J by 0 bases, leaving 10 bases between them. This CDR3 has 14 amino acids. Germline values: CDR1 SGHDT, CDR2 YYEEEE. The CDR3 region has the DNA TGTGCCAGCAGCCCGGGCAGCCCTAACTATGGCTACACCTTC. This encodes CASSPGSPNYGYTF.

V usage is TRBV20-1 and J usage is TRBJ2-7; possibly TRBD2 for D (6 bases). Trimming pared 6 bases from V and 9 bases from J, leaving 24 bases between. This CDR3 spans 14 amino acids. Germline V gives CDR1 DFQATT, CDR2 SNEGSKA (reference sequence). CDR3 sequence (DNA): TGCAGTGCCCCAGCTGACGGGGGAGTAGATACGCAGTACGTC. The encoded protein is CSAPADGGVDTQYV.

With regard to this clonotype: A read error may account for a junction end that differs from germline. CDR3 residues: CASSPQGGRWTEAFF. Written as DNA, the CDR3 is TGTGCCAGCAGCCCCCAAGGGGGCAGGTGGACTGAGGCTTTCTTT. The chain couples TRBV9 to TRBJ1-1; TRBD1 agrees at 7 bases. CDR1 is SGDLS, CDR2 YYNGEE, per germline. The CDR3 spans 15 residues.

This sequence joins TRBV10-3 and TRBJ2-3, with a weak D call TRBD1 (5 bases). Germline CDR1 ENHRY, CDR2 SYGVKD. Trimming took 5 bases from V and 2 from J, leaving 8 bases between them. This CDR3 is 13 amino acids long. CDR3 region: CAISQGITDTQYF. For the CDR3, the DNA is TGTGCCATCAGTCAGGGTATCACAGATACGCAGTATTTT.

The rearrangement uses TRBV5-5 and TRBJ2-2, with D possibly matching TRBD2 (6 bases). Trimming pared 4 bases from V and 4 bases from J, leaving 14 bases between. The CDR3 is made up of 15 amino acids. Germline CDR1 SGHKS, CDR2 YYEKEE (reference sequence). The CDR3 sequence: CASSLGAGSTGELFF. Here the CDR3 DNA reads TGTGCCAGCAGCCTGGGCGCCGGGAGCACCGGGGAGCTGTTTTTT.

The CDR3 nucleotides are TGTGCCAGCAGCCCCCTGGGCCTTGGAGAGACCCAGTACTTC. It is translated as CASSPLGLGETQYF. V usage is TRBV7-9 and J usage is TRBJ2-5; D uncertain. The germline V gene has CDR1 SEHNR and CDR2 FQNEAQ (reference sequence). The CDR3 runs 14 residues. Trimming pared 5 bases from V and 4 bases from J, leaving 14 bases between.

V usage is TRBV7-8 and J usage is TRBJ2-5; tentative D call: TRBD1 (5 bases). From germline, CDR1 is SGHVS and CDR2 FQNEAQ. Trimming left V 3 bases short and J 4 bases short, with 18 bases between. This CDR3 has 16 residues. In DNA, the CDR3 is TGTGCCAGCAGCTTGACCCTAATGGTGCAGGGAGAGACCCAGTACTTC. It encodes CASSLTLMVQGETQYF.

The rearrangement links TRBV5-1 to TRBJ2-1; TRBD2 aligns across 7 bases. Trimming removed 4 bases from V and 7 bases from J; junction bases left unmatched: 11. CDR1 SGHRS and CDR2 YFSETQ come from the germline V gene. CDR3 length: 15 residues. CDR3 region: CASSQISAGRNEQFF. The CDR3 nucleotides are TGCGCCAGCAGCCAAATTTCAGCGGGGAGAAATGAGCAGTTCTTC.

Only a few counts were recorded for this clonotype. V is TRBV29-1 and J is TRBJ1-2; no reliable D call. In germline, CDR1 is SQVTM, CDR2 ANQGSEA. The CDR3 loop spans 14 amino acids. V was pared by 1 base and J by 2 bases, with 11 bases between. The chain's CDR3 is CSVEGQATNYGYTF. The CDR3 DNA follows: TGCAGCGTTGAAGGTCAGGCGACAAACTATGGCTACACCTTC.